This is a list of T cell receptor beta chains from one sample in a study of T-cell memory formation after mild COVID-19. From the 5' RACE reads, TCRdb called clonotypes with MiXCR, one entry per CDR3 protein. The sample shows approximately 250,000 distinct CDR3 sequences, over 15% of them seen only once. Sequenced material: PBMCs or a T cell subset sorted from them (not recorded which). The receptors shown here come from a man between 18 and 29 years old who had mild COVID-19 (a few samples of this study predate the infection). Cell type and time point are not known. The CDR3 runs from the conserved cysteine through the conserved F or W. The order of the fields is V gene, clone size, J gene, D gene, CDR3 protein, CDR3 DNA. A D gene is named only where the DNA matches it firmly. Rows may omit the clone size; those that give it use once, few, many or a size class.

V gene: TRBV4-1
clone size: many
J gene: TRBJ2-1
D gene: NA
CDR3 protein: CASSHPVVAAYNEQFF
CDR3 DNA: TGCGCCAGCAGCCACCCGGTGGTAGCGGCCTACAATGAGCAGTTCTTC

V gene: TRBV29-1
clone size: many
J gene: TRBJ2-5
D gene: TRBD1
CDR3 protein: CSIGTGVISETQYF
CDR3 DNA: TGCAGCATAGGGACAGGGGTAATTTCGGAGACCCAGTACTTC

V gene: TRBV4-2
clone size: NA
J gene: TRBJ2-1
D gene: NA
CDR3 protein: CASSQEGTNEQFF
CDR3 DNA: TGTGCCAGCAGCCAAGAGGGGACAAACGAGCAGTTCTTC

V gene: TRBV5-4
clone size: NA
J gene: TRBJ2-5
D gene: NA
CDR3 protein: CASSPPSRVDFETQYF
CDR3 DNA: TGTGCCAGCAGCCCCCCGAGCAGGGTGGATTTCGAGACCCAGTACTTC

V gene: TRBV7-9
clone size: NA
J gene: TRBJ1-2
D gene: TRBD1
CDR3 protein: CASRITGGDGYTF
CDR3 DNA: TGTGCCAGCAGAATCACAGGGGGCGATGGCTACACCTTC

V gene: TRBV29-1
clone size: once
J gene: TRBJ1-4
D gene: NA
CDR3 protein: CSVAPEGTNEKLFF
CDR3 DNA: TGCAGCGTTGCACCGGAGGGAACTAATGAAAAACTGTTTTTT

V gene: TRBV5-1
clone size: NA
J gene: TRBJ2-3
D gene: NA
CDR3 protein: CASSVGRYTDTQYF
CDR3 DNA: TGCGCCAGCAGCGTGGGTAGATACACAGATACGCAGTATTTT

V gene: TRBV7-2
clone size: NA
J gene: TRBJ1-4
D gene: TRBD1
CDR3 protein: CASRIQGADEKLFF
CDR3 DNA: TGTGCCAGCAGAATACAGGGGGCCGATGAAAAACTGTTTTTT

V gene: TRBV6-2/TRBV6-3
clone size: NA
J gene: TRBJ2-7
D gene: NA
CDR3 protein: CASRDRLNNEQYF
CDR3 DNA: TGTGCCAGCAGAGACAGACTCAACAATGAGCAGTACTTC

V gene: TRBV5-4
clone size: NA
J gene: TRBJ1-1
D gene: NA
CDR3 protein: CASSFQGFEAFF
CDR3 DNA: TGTGCCAGCAGCTTTCAGGGCTTTGAAGCTTTCTTT

V gene: TRBV24-1
clone size: few
J gene: TRBJ1-4
D gene: NA
CDR3 protein: CATSDRGPSQKLFF
CDR3 DNA: TGTGCCACCAGTGATCGCGGACCGTCTCAAAAACTGTTTTTT

V gene: TRBV7-9
clone size: NA
J gene: TRBJ1-3
D gene: NA
CDR3 protein: CASSLFGFGNTIYF
CDR3 DNA: TGTGCCAGCAGCTTATTCGGGTTCGGAAACACCATATATTTT

V gene: TRBV7-9
clone size: NA
J gene: TRBJ2-7
D gene: NA
CDR3 protein: CASSLGDGGSGSYEQYF
CDR3 DNA: TGTGCCAGCAGCTTAGGAGACGGGGGCTCTGGCTCCTACGAGCAGTACTTC

V gene: TRBV2
clone size: few
J gene: TRBJ2-3
D gene: TRBD2
CDR3 protein: CASKRLAGNTDTQYF
CDR3 DNA: TGTGCCAGCAAACGACTAGCGGGGAACACAGATACGCAGTATTTT

V gene: TRBV3-1
clone size: few
J gene: TRBJ1-6
D gene: TRBD1
CDR3 protein: CASSQWTGRNSPLHF
CDR3 DNA: TGTGCCAGCAGCCAATGGACAGGGAGAAATTCACCCCTCCACTTT

V gene: TRBV5-1
clone size: many
J gene: TRBJ2-5
D gene: TRBD1
CDR3 protein: CASKEGQGETQYF
CDR3 DNA: TGCGCCAGCAAAGAGGGACAGGGGGAGACCCAGTACTTC

V gene: TRBV4-3
clone size: NA
J gene: TRBJ2-3
D gene: NA
CDR3 protein: CASSYRLGDTQYF
CDR3 DNA: TGCGCCAGCAGCTATCGCTTAGGGGATACGCAGTATTTT

V gene: TRBV12-3/TRBV12-4
clone size: NA
J gene: TRBJ1-1
D gene: NA
CDR3 protein: CASSLPRRTEAFF
CDR3 DNA: TGTGCCAGCAGTTTGCCCCGCCGGACTGAAGCTTTCTTT

V gene: TRBV7-2
clone size: few
J gene: TRBJ2-5
D gene: TRBD2
CDR3 protein: CASSNGGVETQYF
CDR3 DNA: TGTGCCAGCTCGAACGGGGGGGTGGAGACCCAGTACTTC

V gene: TRBV5-4
clone size: NA
J gene: TRBJ2-7
D gene: NA
CDR3 protein: CASSLERADYEQYF
CDR3 DNA: TGTGCCAGCAGCCTAGAGCGGGCCGATTACGAGCAGTACTTC

V gene: TRBV7-2
clone size: few
J gene: TRBJ2-1
D gene: TRBD1
CDR3 protein: CASSPRTGRLGYNEQFF
CDR3 DNA: TGTGCCAGCAGCCCCAGGACAGGGAGGTTGGGCTACAATGAGCAGTTCTTC

V gene: TRBV6-5
clone size: many
J gene: TRBJ1-2
D gene: NA
CDR3 protein: CASSYSGGQASGYTF
CDR3 DNA: TGTGCCAGCAGTTACTCGGGTGGGCAGGCAAGTGGCTACACCTTC

V gene: TRBV29-1
clone size: few
J gene: TRBJ2-3
D gene: NA
CDR3 protein: CSVDPTATDTQYF
CDR3 DNA: TGCAGCGTTGACCCTACAGCCACAGATACGCAGTATTTT

V gene: TRBV27
clone size: NA
J gene: TRBJ2-2
D gene: TRBD1
CDR3 protein: CASLGTGTTGELFF
CDR3 DNA: TGTGCCAGCCTGGGGACAGGGACCACCGGGGAGCTGTTTTTT

V gene: TRBV4-3
clone size: NA
J gene: TRBJ2-1
D gene: NA
CDR3 protein: CASSQDLASSSYNEQFF
CDR3 DNA: TGCGCCAGCAGCCAAGATTTAGCCTCGAGCTCCTACAATGAGCAGTTCTTC

V gene: TRBV18
clone size: many
J gene: TRBJ2-1
D gene: NA
CDR3 protein: CASSPGGSSYNEQFF
CDR3 DNA: TGTGCCAGCTCACCAGGGGGAAGCTCCTACAATGAGCAGTTCTTC

V gene: TRBV4-3
clone size: NA
J gene: TRBJ1-1
D gene: NA
CDR3 protein: CASSQERQANTEAFF
CDR3 DNA: TGCGCCAGCAGCCAAGAGAGGCAAGCGAACACTGAAGCTTTCTTT

V gene: TRBV9
clone size: few
J gene: TRBJ2-2
D gene: NA
CDR3 protein: CASSVRASHTGELFF
CDR3 DNA: TGTGCCAGCAGCGTAAGGGCAAGTCACACCGGGGAGCTGTTTTTT

V gene: TRBV9
clone size: NA
J gene: TRBJ2-2
D gene: TRBD2
CDR3 protein: CASSVGAGGLSTGELFF
CDR3 DNA: TGTGCCAGCAGCGTAGGGGCGGGGGGCCTGAGTACCGGGGAGCTGTTTTTT

V gene: TRBV7-8
clone size: NA
J gene: TRBJ2-1
D gene: NA
CDR3 protein: CASSLEWVAGTEQFF
CDR3 DNA: TGTGCCAGCAGCTTAGAATGGGTAGCCGGGACTGAGCAGTTCTTC

V gene: TRBV6-2/TRBV6-3
clone size: NA
J gene: TRBJ2-6
D gene: NA
CDR3 protein: CASSHFAPLDAGANVLTF
CDR3 DNA: TGTGCCAGCAGTCATTTCGCCCCTCTCGACGCTGGGGCCAACGTCCTGACTTTC

V gene: TRBV7-9
clone size: few
J gene: TRBJ2-1
D gene: TRBD2
CDR3 protein: CASSLGGGHEQFF
CDR3 DNA: TGTGCCAGCAGCTTAGGGGGGGGTCATGAGCAGTTCTTC

V gene: TRBV5-5
clone size: NA
J gene: TRBJ1-4
D gene: NA
CDR3 protein: CASSPRTATNEKLFF
CDR3 DNA: TGTGCCAGCAGCCCTAGGACAGCAACTAATGAAAAACTGTTTTTT

V gene: TRBV5-1
clone size: few
J gene: TRBJ2-5
D gene: NA
CDR3 protein: CASSWSMETQYF
CDR3 DNA: TGCGCCAGCAGCTGGAGTATGGAGACCCAGTACTTC

V gene: TRBV9
clone size: NA
J gene: TRBJ2-3
D gene: NA
CDR3 protein: CASSVRTGRADTQYF
CDR3 DNA: TGTGCCAGCAGCGTAAGGACAGGGAGGGCAGATACGCAGTATTTT

V gene: TRBV5-5
clone size: many
J gene: TRBJ2-2
D gene: NA
CDR3 protein: CASSLSGNTGELFF
CDR3 DNA: TGTGCCAGCAGCTTGTCGGGGAACACCGGGGAGCTGTTTTTT

V gene: TRBV2
clone size: NA
J gene: TRBJ2-2
D gene: NA
CDR3 protein: CASRQNTGELFF
CDR3 DNA: TGTGCCAGCCGGCAAAACACCGGGGAGCTGTTTTTT

V gene: TRBV4-3
clone size: few
J gene: TRBJ1-4
D gene: NA
CDR3 protein: CASSQADSLANEKLFF
CDR3 DNA: TGCGCCAGCAGCCAAGCGGACAGTCTTGCTAATGAAAAACTGTTTTTT

V gene: TRBV10-3
clone size: NA
J gene: TRBJ2-5
D gene: NA
CDR3 protein: CATQATRETQYF
CDR3 DNA: TGTGCCACCCAGGCGACGCGAGAGACCCAGTACTTC

V gene: TRBV4-1
clone size: NA
J gene: TRBJ1-3
D gene: NA
CDR3 protein: CASSQDRIESGNTIYF
CDR3 DNA: TGCGCCAGCAGCCAAGATCGGATCGAGTCTGGAAACACCATATATTTT

V gene: TRBV6-2/TRBV6-3
clone size: few
J gene: TRBJ2-2
D gene: NA
CDR3 protein: CASSYRLEGTELFF
CDR3 DNA: TGTGCCAGCAGTTACCGACTGGAGGGTACGGAGCTGTTTTTT

V gene: TRBV4-1
clone size: few
J gene: TRBJ1-4
D gene: NA
CDR3 protein: CASSGGVGNEKLFF
CDR3 DNA: TGCGCCAGCAGCGGAGGGGTGGGGAATGAAAAACTGTTTTTT

V gene: TRBV5-6
clone size: NA
J gene: TRBJ1-1
D gene: NA
CDR3 protein: CASSFGGVVAEAFF
CDR3 DNA: TGTGCCAGCAGCTTTGGGGGCGTGGTGGCTGAAGCTTTCTTT

V gene: TRBV7-2
clone size: once
J gene: TRBJ2-3
D gene: TRBD2
CDR3 protein: CASSLDGGGNTDTQYF
CDR3 DNA: TGTGCCAGCAGCTTAGATGGGGGGGGGAACACAGATACGCAGTATTTT

V gene: TRBV5-1
clone size: few
J gene: TRBJ1-4
D gene: NA
CDR3 protein: CASSARGIATNEKLFF
CDR3 DNA: TGCGCCAGCAGCGCGCGCGGGATCGCAACTAATGAAAAACTGTTTTTT

V gene: TRBV27
clone size: NA
J gene: TRBJ2-3
D gene: TRBD2
CDR3 protein: CASSFTGLAPDTQYF
CDR3 DNA: TGTGCCAGCAGTTTCACGGGACTAGCACCAGATACGCAGTATTTT

V gene: TRBV4-3
clone size: NA
J gene: TRBJ2-1
D gene: NA
CDR3 protein: CASSQEWAPDNEQFF
CDR3 DNA: TGCGCCAGCAGCCAAGAATGGGCGCCCGACAATGAGCAGTTCTTC

V gene: TRBV29-1
clone size: once
J gene: TRBJ2-3
D gene: TRBD2
CDR3 protein: CSVAAGVVDTQYF
CDR3 DNA: TGCAGCGTTGCAGCGGGGGTTGTAGATACGCAGTATTTT

V gene: TRBV12-3/TRBV12-4
clone size: many
J gene: TRBJ1-1
D gene: TRBD1
CDR3 protein: CASSTGEGTEAFF
CDR3 DNA: TGTGCCAGCAGTACAGGGGAGGGAACTGAAGCTTTCTTT

V gene: TRBV5-1
clone size: NA
J gene: TRBJ2-7
D gene: NA
CDR3 protein: CASNLGQTSSYEQYF
CDR3 DNA: TGCGCCAGCAACCTAGGACAGACGAGCTCCTACGAGCAGTACTTC

V gene: TRBV7-6
clone size: many
J gene: TRBJ2-7
D gene: NA
CDR3 protein: CASSSEGHTYEQYF
CDR3 DNA: TGTGCCAGCAGCTCCGAGGGACATACCTACGAGCAGTACTTC

V gene: TRBV19
clone size: few
J gene: TRBJ1-1
D gene: NA
CDR3 protein: CASSAHEGRTEAFF
CDR3 DNA: TGTGCCAGTAGTGCCCACGAGGGACGGACTGAAGCTTTCTTT

V gene: TRBV20-1
clone size: NA
J gene: TRBJ2-5
D gene: NA
CDR3 protein: CSARGFQETQYF
CDR3 DNA: TGCAGTGCTAGAGGCTTCCAAGAGACCCAGTACTTC